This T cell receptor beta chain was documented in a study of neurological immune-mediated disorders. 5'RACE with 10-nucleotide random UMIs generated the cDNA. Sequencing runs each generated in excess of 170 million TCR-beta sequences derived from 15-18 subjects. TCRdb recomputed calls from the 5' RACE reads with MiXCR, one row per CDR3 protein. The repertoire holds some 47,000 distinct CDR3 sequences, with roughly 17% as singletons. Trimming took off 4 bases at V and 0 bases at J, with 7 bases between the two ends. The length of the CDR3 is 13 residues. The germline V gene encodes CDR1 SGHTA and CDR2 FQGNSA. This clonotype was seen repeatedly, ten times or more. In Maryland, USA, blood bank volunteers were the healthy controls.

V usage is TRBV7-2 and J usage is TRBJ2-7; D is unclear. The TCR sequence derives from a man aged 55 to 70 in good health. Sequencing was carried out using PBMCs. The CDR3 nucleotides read TGTGCCAGCAGCTCCCGGCGCTCCTACGAGCAGTACTTC. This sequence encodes CASSSRRSYEQYF. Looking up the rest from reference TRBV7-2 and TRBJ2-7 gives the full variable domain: GAGVSQSPSNKVTEKGKDVELRCDPISGHTALYWYRQSLGQGLEFLIYFQGNSAPDKSGLPSDRFSAERTGGSVSTLTIQRTQQEDSAVYLCASSSRRSYEQYFGPGTRLTVT.